This T cell receptor beta chain originates from a study of T cells after yellow fever vaccination. About the research overall: Preparation used SMART-Seq v4 Ultra Low Input for the low-cell-number fractions. Study outcomes and limitations: Peaking on day 5 versus 15, the secondary response was faster but weaker. Contamination of FACS-sorted repertoires by abundant clonotypes from the bulk population could occur.

V lost 1 base and J 3 bases, leaving 5 bases between the germline ends. Germline V CDR1 and CDR2: SSHAT, FNYEAQ (reference sequence). This CDR3 contains 13 residues. MiXCR, run by TCRdb on the 5' RACE reads, gives a single entry per CDR3 protein. The sample has approximately 450,000 distinct CDR3 sequences; about 19% are singletons. As for this clonotype: The antigen is not known.

The clonotype comes from a young man who received the YFV17D yellow fever vaccine. Sequencing was performed on PBMCs, taken before the yellow fever booster vaccination. This chain connects TRBV7-7 to TRBJ2-3; D not resolved. The CDR3 is CASSLVETDTQYF. The CDR3 nucleotides read TGTGCCAGCAGCTTAGTAGAGACAGATACGCAGTATTTT.